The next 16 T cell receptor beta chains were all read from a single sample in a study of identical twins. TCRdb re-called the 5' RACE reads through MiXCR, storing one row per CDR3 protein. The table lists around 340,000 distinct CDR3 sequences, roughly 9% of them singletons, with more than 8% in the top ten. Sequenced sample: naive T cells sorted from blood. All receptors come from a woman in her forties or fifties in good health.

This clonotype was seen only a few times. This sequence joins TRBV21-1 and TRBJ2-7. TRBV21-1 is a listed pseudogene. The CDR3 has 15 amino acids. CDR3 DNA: TGTGCCGTAAGCCATTTAAGGCGAAGCTCCTACGAGCAGTACGTC. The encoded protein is CAVSHLRRSSYEQYV.

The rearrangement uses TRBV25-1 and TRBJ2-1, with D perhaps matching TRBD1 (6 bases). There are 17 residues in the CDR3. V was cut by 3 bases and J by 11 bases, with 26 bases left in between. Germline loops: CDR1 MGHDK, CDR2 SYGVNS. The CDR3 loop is CASSDWAQQRGTFKQFF. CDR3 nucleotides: TGTGCCAGCAGTGATTGGGCTCAGCAAAGGGGGACCTTTAAGCAGTTCTTC.

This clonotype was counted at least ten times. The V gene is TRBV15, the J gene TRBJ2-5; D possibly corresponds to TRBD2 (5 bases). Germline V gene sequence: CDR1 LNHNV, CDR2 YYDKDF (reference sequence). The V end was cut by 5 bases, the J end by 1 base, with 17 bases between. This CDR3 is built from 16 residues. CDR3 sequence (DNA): TGTGCCACCAGCGAGAGGGATCTTAGCGCCCAAGAGACCCAGTACTTC. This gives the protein CATSERDLSAQETQYF.

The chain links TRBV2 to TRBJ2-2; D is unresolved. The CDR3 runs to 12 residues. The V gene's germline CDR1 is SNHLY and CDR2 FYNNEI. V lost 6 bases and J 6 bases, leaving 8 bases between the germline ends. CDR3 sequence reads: CASRARAGELFF. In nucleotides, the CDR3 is TGTGCCAGCAGGGCGCGTGCCGGGGAGCTGTTTTTT.

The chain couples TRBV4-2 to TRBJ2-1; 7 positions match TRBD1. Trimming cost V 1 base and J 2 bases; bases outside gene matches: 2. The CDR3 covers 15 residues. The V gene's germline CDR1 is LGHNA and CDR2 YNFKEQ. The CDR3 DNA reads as TGTGCCAGCAGCCAAGGTGGACAGGCCTACAATGAGCAGTTCTTC. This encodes CASSQGGQAYNEQFF.

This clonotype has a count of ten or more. The CDR3 DNA follows: TGTGCCAGCAGTTCGGGACTGAACACCGGGGAGCTGTTTTTT. Translated: CASSSGLNTGELFF. This chain connects TRBV12-3 or TRBV12-4 to TRBJ2-2; D is perhaps TRBD2 (6 bases). CDR3 length: 14 residues. V lost 4 bases and J 1 base, leaving 7 bases between the germline ends.

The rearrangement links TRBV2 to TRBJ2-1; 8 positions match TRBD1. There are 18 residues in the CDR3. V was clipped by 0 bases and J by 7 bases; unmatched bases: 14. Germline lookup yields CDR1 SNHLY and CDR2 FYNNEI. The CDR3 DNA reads TGTGCCAGCAGTGAAGCCCCCCCTTCCCGACAGGGGAGAAATGAGCAGTTCTTC. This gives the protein CASSEAPPSRQGRNEQFF.

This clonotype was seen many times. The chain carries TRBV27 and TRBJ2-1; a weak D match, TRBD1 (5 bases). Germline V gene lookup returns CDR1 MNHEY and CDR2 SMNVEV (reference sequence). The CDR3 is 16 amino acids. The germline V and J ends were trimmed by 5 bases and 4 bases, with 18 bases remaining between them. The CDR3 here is CASSLLQGLIYNEQFF. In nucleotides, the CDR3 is TGTGCCAGCAGTCTCCTCCAGGGCCTGATTTACAATGAGCAGTTCTTC.

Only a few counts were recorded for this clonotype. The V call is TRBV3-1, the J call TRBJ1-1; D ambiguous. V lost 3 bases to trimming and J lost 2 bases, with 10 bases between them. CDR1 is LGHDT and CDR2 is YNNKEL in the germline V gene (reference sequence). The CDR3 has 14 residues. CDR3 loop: CASSQMGINTEAFF. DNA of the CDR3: TGTGCCAGCAGCCAGATGGGAATTAACACTGAAGCTTTCTTT. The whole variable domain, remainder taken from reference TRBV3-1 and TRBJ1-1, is DTAVSQTPKYLVTQMGNDKSIKCEQNLGHDTMYWYKQDSKKFLKIMFSYNNKELIINETVPNRFSPKSPDKAHLNLHINSLELGDSAVYFCASSQMGINTEAFFGQGTRLTVV.

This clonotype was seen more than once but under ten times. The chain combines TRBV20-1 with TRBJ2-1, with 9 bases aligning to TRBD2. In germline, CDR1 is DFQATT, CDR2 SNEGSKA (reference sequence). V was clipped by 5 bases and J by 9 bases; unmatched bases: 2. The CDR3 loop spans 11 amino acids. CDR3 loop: CSALAGTEQFF. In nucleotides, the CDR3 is TGCAGTGCTCTAGCGGGAACTGAGCAGTTCTTC.

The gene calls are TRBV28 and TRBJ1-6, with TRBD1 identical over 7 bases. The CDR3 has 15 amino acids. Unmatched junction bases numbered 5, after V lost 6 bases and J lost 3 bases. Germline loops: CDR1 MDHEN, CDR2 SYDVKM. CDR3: CASSQTGIYNSPLHF. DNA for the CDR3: TGTGCCAGCAGCCAGACAGGGATCTATAATTCACCCCTCCACTTT.

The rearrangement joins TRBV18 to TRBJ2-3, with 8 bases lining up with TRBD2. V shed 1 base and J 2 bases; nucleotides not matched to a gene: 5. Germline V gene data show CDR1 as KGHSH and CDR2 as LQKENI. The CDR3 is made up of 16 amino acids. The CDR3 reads CASSPLGSGNTDTQYF. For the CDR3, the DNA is TGTGCCAGCTCACCACTCGGTAGCGGGAACACAGATACGCAGTATTTT.

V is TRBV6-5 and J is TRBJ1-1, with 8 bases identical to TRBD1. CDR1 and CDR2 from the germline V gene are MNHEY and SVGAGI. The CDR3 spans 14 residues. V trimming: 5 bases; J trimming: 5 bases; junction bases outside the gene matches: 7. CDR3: CASSRTGIPTEAFF. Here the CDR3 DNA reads TGTGCCAGCAGTCGGACAGGGATACCGACTGAAGCTTTCTTT.

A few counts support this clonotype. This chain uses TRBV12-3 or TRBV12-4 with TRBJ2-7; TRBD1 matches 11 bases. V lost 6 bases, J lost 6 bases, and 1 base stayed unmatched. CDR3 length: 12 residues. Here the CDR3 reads CASRGQGAEQYF. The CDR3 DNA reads TGTGCCAGCAGAGGACAGGGGGCCGAGCAGTACTTC.

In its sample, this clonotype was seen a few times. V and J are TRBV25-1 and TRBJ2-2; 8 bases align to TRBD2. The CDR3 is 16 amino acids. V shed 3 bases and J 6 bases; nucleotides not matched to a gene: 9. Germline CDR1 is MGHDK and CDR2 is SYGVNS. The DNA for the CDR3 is TGTGCCAGCAGTGACCCTAAGCGGGAGAAGGCCGGGGAGCTGTTTTTT. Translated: CASSDPKREKAGELFF.

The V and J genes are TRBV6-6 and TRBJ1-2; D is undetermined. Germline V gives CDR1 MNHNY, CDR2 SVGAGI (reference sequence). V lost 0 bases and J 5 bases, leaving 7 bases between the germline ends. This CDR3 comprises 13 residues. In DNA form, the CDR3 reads TGTGCCAGCAGTTACTCGACCGTATATGGCTACACCTTC. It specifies CASSYSTVYGYTF.